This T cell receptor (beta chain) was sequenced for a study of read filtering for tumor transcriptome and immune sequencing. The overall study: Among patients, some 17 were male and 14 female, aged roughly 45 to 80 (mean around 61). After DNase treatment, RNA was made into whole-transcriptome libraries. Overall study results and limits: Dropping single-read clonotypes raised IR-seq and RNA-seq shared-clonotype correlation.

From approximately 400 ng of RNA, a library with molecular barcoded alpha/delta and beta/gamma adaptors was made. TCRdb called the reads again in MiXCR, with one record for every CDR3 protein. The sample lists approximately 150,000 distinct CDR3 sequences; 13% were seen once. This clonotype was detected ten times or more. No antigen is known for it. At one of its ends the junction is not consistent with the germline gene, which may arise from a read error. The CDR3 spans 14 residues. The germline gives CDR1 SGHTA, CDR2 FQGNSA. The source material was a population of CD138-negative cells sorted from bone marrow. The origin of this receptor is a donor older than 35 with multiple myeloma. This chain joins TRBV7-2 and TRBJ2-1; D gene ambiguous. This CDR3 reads CAGSPSSSYNEQFF. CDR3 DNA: TGTGCCGGCAGCCCATCTTCCTCCTACAATGAGCAGTTCTTC.